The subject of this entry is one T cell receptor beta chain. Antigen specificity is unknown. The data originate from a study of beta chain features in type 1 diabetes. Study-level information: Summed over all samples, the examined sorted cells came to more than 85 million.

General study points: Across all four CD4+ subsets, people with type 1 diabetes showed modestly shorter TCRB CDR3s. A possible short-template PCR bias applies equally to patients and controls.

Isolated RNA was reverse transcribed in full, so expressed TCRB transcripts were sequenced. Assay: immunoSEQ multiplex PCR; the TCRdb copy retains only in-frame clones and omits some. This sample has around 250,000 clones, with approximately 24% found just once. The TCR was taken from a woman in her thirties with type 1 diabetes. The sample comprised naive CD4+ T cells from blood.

The CDR3 spells CSVEPKQGLDEQFF. CDR3 nucleotides: TGCAGCGTTGAGCCTAAACAGGGGTTGGATGAGCAGTTCTTC. The chain couples TRBV29-1 to TRBJ2-1, with 7 positions matching TRBD1. CDR3 length equals 14 residues. Germline-derived CDR1 and CDR2 are SQVTM and ANQGSEA. Trimming cost V 3 bases and J 8 bases; bases outside gene matches: 10.